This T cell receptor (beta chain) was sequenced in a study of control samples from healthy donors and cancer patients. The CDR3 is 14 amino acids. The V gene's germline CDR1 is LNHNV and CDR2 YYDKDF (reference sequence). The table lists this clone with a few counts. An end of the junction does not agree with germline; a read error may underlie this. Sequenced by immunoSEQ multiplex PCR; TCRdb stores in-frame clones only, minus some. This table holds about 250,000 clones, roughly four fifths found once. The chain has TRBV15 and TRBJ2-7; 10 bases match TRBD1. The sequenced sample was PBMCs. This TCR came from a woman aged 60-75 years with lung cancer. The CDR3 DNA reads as TGTGCCACCAGCGGAGACAGGGGGCCGTATAAGCAGTACTTC. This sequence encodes CATSGDRGPYKQYF. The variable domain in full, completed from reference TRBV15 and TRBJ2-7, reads DAMVIQNPRYQVTQFGKPVTLSCSQTLNHNVMYWYQQKSSQAPKLLFHYYDKDFNNEADTPDNFQSRRPNTSFCFLDIRSPGLGDTAMYLCATSGDRGPYKQYFGPGTRLTVT.